Here is one TCR beta chain with its context. Its target is not known. These data come from a study of T cell responses to AZD1222 COVID-19 vaccine. Broader study findings: Receipt of two AZD1222 doses was followed by a rise in Spike-specific TCR breadth and depth. Epitopes outside B.1.351 and B.1.1.7 mutated regions reportedly drew nearly half of spike TCRs. In a largely white British group with more females than males, clonal diversity was possibly underestimated.

Measured with immunoSEQ multiplex PCR; TCRdb has only the in-frame clones, and not every one. The data contain about 130,000 clones, 80% to 90% of them singletons. The sequencing used peripheral blood, collected on day 0 of AZD1222 vaccination. This receptor was obtained from an adult in good health.

Here the CDR3 reads CASSPSTREPNQKYGYTF. CDR3 coding DNA: TGTGCCAGCAGTCCCTCTACCCGGGAGCCGAACCAAAAATATGGCTACACCTTC. The rearrangement joins TRBV28 to TRBJ1-2; D remains ambiguous. The ends were cut back, 5 bases at V and 5 bases at J, with 27 bases in the middle. The CDR3 has 18 residues. Germline lookup yields CDR1 MDHEN and CDR2 SYDVKM.